These 17 T cell receptor beta chains share one sample of origin, sequenced in a study of cytomegalovirus exposure and HLA in healthy donors. Both 60 Vbeta primers and 13 Jbeta primers went into the PCR. Sequencing was performed with immunoSEQ multiplex PCR; in TCRdb, only in-frame clones are kept and a portion is missing. The data show some 150,000 clones, roughly 80% seen once. Sequenced input: PBMCs. Receptors were obtained from a male donor in good health and CMV-seronegative.

V usage is TRBV19 and J usage is TRBJ1-1; D not resolved. Per germline, CDR1 LNHDA and CDR2 SQIVND (reference sequence). The length of the CDR3 is 14 residues. V was cut by 5 bases and J by 2 bases, with 12 bases left in between. The CDR3 spells CASSADPSNTEAFF. CDR3 DNA: TGTGCCAGTAGTGCGGATCCCTCAAACACTGAAGCTTTCTTT.

The chain recombines TRBV7-2 with TRBJ2-2; unclear D gene. CDR3 length: 13 residues. Germline V gene lookup returns CDR1 SGHTA and CDR2 FQGNSA. The V and J ends lost 8 bases and 2 bases respectively, with 9 bases between them. Written as DNA, the CDR3 is TGTGCCAGCTCGCTGCTAAACACCGGGGAGCTGTTTTTT. Protein product: CASSLLNTGELFF.

The chain is built from TRBV7-3 and TRBJ1-2; D uncertain. The CDR3 contains 14 residues. V was clipped by 3 bases and J by 8 bases, with 16 bases between them. Germline CDR1 reads SGHTA; CDR2 reads FQGTGA. The CDR3 DNA follows: TGTGCCAGCAGCTTCGGAGGACGGGCATTGGGCTACACCTTC. Protein sequence: CASSFGGRALGYTF.

The chain employs TRBV9 and TRBJ2-2; 7 bases fit TRBD2. V shed 0 bases and J 1 base; nucleotides not matched to a gene: 3. Germline loops: CDR1 SGDLS, CDR2 YYNGEE. CDR3 length: 16 amino acids. The CDR3 nucleotides are TGTGCCAGCAGCGTAGGCACGGGGGGGAACACCGGGGAGCTGTTTTTT. This sequence encodes CASSVGTGGNTGELFF.

V gene TRBV2 combines with J gene TRBJ2-1; D might be TRBD2 (6 bases). The CDR3 has 13 amino acids. The V gene's germline CDR1 is SNHLY and CDR2 FYNNEI. The V end was cut by 9 bases, the J end by 13 bases, with 22 bases between. Here the CDR3 reads CASGGTSYNFQFF. CDR3 sequence (DNA): TGTGCCAGTGGGGGGACCTCGTACAACTTCCAGTTCTTC.

The chain joins TRBV4-2 to TRBJ1-5; tentatively, D is TRBD1 (6 bases). This CDR3 comprises 15 residues. Germline assignment: CDR1 LGHNA and CDR2 YNFKEQ. V was trimmed by 0 bases and J by 6 bases, leaving 12 bases between them. CDR3 DNA sequence: TGTGCCAGCAGCCAAGACACAGGGTTTGGTCAGCCCCAGCATTTT. Its protein product is CASSQDTGFGQPQHF.

V is TRBV7-2 and J is TRBJ2-2, with a tentative D call TRBD2 (5 bases). CDR1 SGHTA and CDR2 FQGNSA come from the germline V gene. This CDR3 has 14 amino acids. The ends were cut back, 6 bases at V and 2 bases at J, with 10 bases in the middle. CDR3 sequence (DNA): TGTGCCAGCAGAGAGGGCCTAAACACCGGGGAGCTGTTTTTT. Amino acid sequence: CASREGLNTGELFF.

This clone came up once. The chain carries TRBV7-2 and TRBJ2-2; 13 bases are a match to TRBD2. With V trimmed by 5 bases and J by 7 bases, 13 bases remained unmatched. The CDR3 spans 18 residues. The germline V gene has CDR1 SGHTA and CDR2 FQGNSA. The chain's CDR3 is CASSPPLAGGPRHGELFF. CDR3 DNA sequence: TGTGCCAGCAGCCCCCCACTAGCGGGGGGGCCTCGTCACGGGGAGCTGTTTTTT.

The chain combines TRBV6-1 with TRBJ2-3, with D hard to call. The germline gives CDR1 MNHNS, CDR2 SASEGT. The V gene lost 6 bases and the J gene lost 0 bases, with 7 bases spanning the gap. There are 13 residues in the CDR3. CDR3 protein: CASRTYSTDTQYF. CDR3 nucleotide sequence: TGTGCCAGCAGGACATATAGCACAGATACGCAGTATTTT.

The chain carries TRBV5-5 and TRBJ1-2, with 11 bases aligning to TRBD1. Germline CDR1 reads SGHKS; CDR2 reads YYEKEE (reference sequence). The CDR3 is 18 residues long. The J segment lost 4 bases and the V segment lost 3 bases, leaving 14 bases of the junction unmatched. CDR3 protein: CASSSNSGQGGRGYGYTF. Written as DNA, the CDR3 is TGTGCCAGCAGCTCAAATTCGGGACAGGGGGGACGCGGCTATGGCTACACCTTC.

This chain's CDR3 is CASSFMSQPQHF. Here the CDR3 DNA reads TGTGCCAGCAGCTTTATGAGTCAGCCCCAGCATTTT. The chain is built from TRBV7-9 and TRBJ1-5; D gene uncertain. The CDR3 is 12 residues long. Deletions cut 3 bases from V and 6 bases from J, with 6 bases between. CDR1 SEHNR and CDR2 FQNEAQ come from the germline V gene (reference sequence).

CDR3 sequence: CASSLRGTSGNTIYF. As DNA, the CDR3 is TGTGCCAGCAGCTTACGGGGGACCTCCGGAAACACCATATATTTT. The chain couples TRBV7-2 to TRBJ1-3; D might be TRBD1 (5 bases). The germline V gene has CDR1 SGHTA and CDR2 FQGNSA. This CDR3 region has 15 residues. V lost 2 bases to trimming and J lost 4 bases, with 12 bases between them.

For this clone: At one end, the junction sequence differs from germline, possibly due to a read error. The genes are TRBV15 and TRBJ2-2; 11 bases match TRBD1. The CDR3 covers 16 residues. Germline V gene lookup returns CDR1 LNHNV and CDR2 YYDKDF (reference sequence). The CDR3 reads CATSGDGTGGVGELFF. CDR3 DNA: TGTGCCACCAGCGGAGACGGGACAGGGGGAGTCGGGGAGCTGTTTTTT.

For the CDR3, the DNA is TGCAGCGCCCAATCCGCGGGGAACACCATATATTTT. Protein: CSAQSAGNTIYF. The rearrangement joins TRBV29-1 to TRBJ1-3; D is unclear. The V gene lost 7 bases and the J gene lost 7 bases, with 14 bases spanning the gap. This CDR3 is built from 12 residues. Germline lookup yields CDR1 SQVTM and CDR2 ANQGSEA.

V usage is TRBV7-3 and J usage is TRBJ1-6; a weak D match, TRBD1 (5 bases). Per the germline V gene, CDR1 is SGHTA and CDR2 is FQGTGA. This CDR3 has 14 residues. V lost 1 base and J 10 bases, leaving 11 bases between the germline ends. The CDR3 region has the DNA TGTGCCAGCAGCTTAAGGGGCGGGGGGTCACCCCTCCACTTT. This codes for CASSLRGGGSPLHF.

The chain combines TRBV2 with TRBJ1-1; D possibly corresponds to TRBD1 (6 bases). The CDR3 has 14 residues. The V end lost 5 bases, the J end lost 11 bases, and 21 bases lay between the germline ends. Germline-derived CDR1 and CDR2 are SNHLY and FYNNEI. The DNA for the CDR3 is TGTGCCAGCAGTACCCATCCCGCAGGGGACGGGGCTTTCTTT. Its translation is CASSTHPAGDGAFF.

The chain couples TRBV2 to TRBJ2-7; D perhaps matches TRBD1 (6 bases). Germline V lookup: CDR1 SNHLY, CDR2 FYNNEI. The V end was cut by 5 bases, the J end by 3 bases, with 23 bases between. The CDR3 is 17 residues long. The CDR3, as DNA: TGTGCCAGCAGTACGACGGACAGAATCGACTCTCGCTACGAGCAGTACTTC. Its protein is CASSTTDRIDSRYEQYF.